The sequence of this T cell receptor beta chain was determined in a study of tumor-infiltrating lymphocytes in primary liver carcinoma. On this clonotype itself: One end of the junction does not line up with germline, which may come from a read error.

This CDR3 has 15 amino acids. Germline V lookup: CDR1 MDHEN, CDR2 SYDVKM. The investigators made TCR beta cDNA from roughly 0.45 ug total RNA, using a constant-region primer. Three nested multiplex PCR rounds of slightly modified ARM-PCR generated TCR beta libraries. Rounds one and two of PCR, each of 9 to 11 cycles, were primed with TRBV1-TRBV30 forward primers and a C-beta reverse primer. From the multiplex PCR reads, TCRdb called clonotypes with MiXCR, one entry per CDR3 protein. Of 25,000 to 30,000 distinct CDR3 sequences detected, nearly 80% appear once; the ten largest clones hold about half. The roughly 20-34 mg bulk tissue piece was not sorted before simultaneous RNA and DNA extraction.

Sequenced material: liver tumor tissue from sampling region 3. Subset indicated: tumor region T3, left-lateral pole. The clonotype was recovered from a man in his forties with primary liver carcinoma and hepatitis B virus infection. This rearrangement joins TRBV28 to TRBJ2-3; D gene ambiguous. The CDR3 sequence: CASSFSTRSTDTQCF. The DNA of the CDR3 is TGTGCCAGCAGTTTTTCGACACGGAGCACAGATACGCAGTGTTTT.